This TCR beta chain originates from a study of cytomegalovirus exposure and HLA in healthy donors. Across the whole study: As released early, the data held about 85 million unique TCRs from HLA-typed donors.

Healthy bone marrow donors made up the donors. The CDR3 has 16 residues. Trimming shortened V by 5 bases and J by 6 bases, and 22 bases separated the two germline ends. Germline V lookup: CDR1 SGHRS, CDR2 YFSETQ. This clone occurred a few times. A multiplex PCR was run with 60 Vbeta primers and 13 Jbeta primers. The data were produced by immunoSEQ multiplex PCR, yet TCRdb's version contains in-frame clones alone and is incomplete. The sample lists 200,000 or so clones, more than 65% seen once, with around 0.63% in the top ten. Sequencing was carried out using PBMCs. This rearrangement joins TRBV5-1 to TRBJ2-3; D is possibly TRBD1 (6 bases). The source of this sequence is a man between 18 and 35 years old in good health and CMV-seronegative. The CDR3 spells CASSWGHLLMVDTQYF. The DNA for the CDR3 is TGCGCCAGCAGTTGGGGGCATCTCTTGATGGTGGATACGCAGTATTTT.